This T cell receptor beta chain was recorded in a study of T cells in Graves' hyperthyroidism and ophthalmopathy. Concerning this clonotype itself: What it recognizes is unknown.

Study-wide points: Stable hyperthyroidism was told apart from ophthalmopathy by a model built on 13 V-J features.

TCR beta CDR3 regions were amplified from RNA. First-round RT-PCR of the TCR CDR3 relied on the HTBI primer set. TCRdb reprocessed the multiplex PCR reads with MiXCR, giving one entry per CDR3 protein. The sample lists some 150,000 distinct CDR3 sequences, approximately 20% occurring once. On the basis of clinical symptoms, serum thyroxine and TRAb, thyroid ultrasound and orbital computed tomography, diagnoses were made. The CDR3 extends over 16 amino acids. The V gene lost 6 bases and the J gene lost 2 bases, with 17 bases spanning the gap. Germline lookup yields CDR1 SGHTA and CDR2 FQGTGA. Sample: blood. The V gene is TRBV7-3, the J gene TRBJ1-3; tentative D call: TRBD1 (5 bases). The TCR comes from a woman aged 45-59 years with Graves' hyperthyroidism that later progressed to Graves' ophthalmopathy. Here the CDR3 DNA reads TGTGCCAGCAGTCCAACAGGCCAGGTACCTGGAAACACCATATATTTT. The encoded protein is CASSPTGQVPGNTIYF.